These 32 T cell receptor beta chains originate from one sample sequenced in a study of cytomegalovirus exposure and HLA in healthy donors. Assay: immunoSEQ multiplex PCR; the TCRdb copy retains only in-frame clones and omits some. The sample carries more than 45,000 clones, 80% to 90% recorded once. The sequencing input was PBMCs. The receptors were sampled from a woman in her late teens or twenties in good health and CMV-seronegative.

V usage is TRBV30 and J usage is TRBJ2-7; TRBD2 aligns across 7 bases. CDR1 GTSNPN and CDR2 SVGIG come from the germline V gene (reference sequence). J was trimmed by 5 bases and V by 1 base; bases with no gene match: 5. The CDR3 runs 13 residues. The CDR3 protein is CAWSGQGGDEQYF. As DNA, the CDR3 is TGTGCCTGGAGTGGTCAGGGAGGGGACGAGCAGTACTTC.

The chain couples TRBV7-9 to TRBJ2-7; a weak D match, TRBD1 (6 bases). The V gene's germline CDR1 is SEHNR and CDR2 FQNEAQ (reference sequence). Trimming removed 5 bases from V and 4 bases from J, with 21 bases in between. This CDR3 has 16 residues. The CDR3 DNA sequence: TGTGCCAGCAGCCCGACCTCCTCCAGGGGCCCATACGAGCAGTACTTC. This translates into CASSPTSSRGPYEQYF.

The chain couples TRBV7-3 to TRBJ1-2, with TRBD1 matching over 9 bases. Germline V gene lookup returns CDR1 SGHTA and CDR2 FQGTGA. The V segment lost 1 base and the J segment 7 bases; nucleotides outside the gene matches: 13. The CDR3 extends over 17 amino acids. The CDR3 sequence is CASSLNGPLLDRGGYTF. In nucleotides, the CDR3 is TGTGCCAGCAGCTTAAACGGGCCCCTGTTGGACAGGGGTGGCTACACCTTC.

This chain links TRBV19 with TRBJ1-5, with TRBD1 identical over 8 bases. Germline CDR1 is LNHDA and CDR2 is SQIVND (reference sequence). This CDR3 has 15 amino acids. The junction had 2 bases not matched to a gene; V was cut back by 2 bases and J by 2 bases. In DNA, the CDR3 is TGTGCCAGTAGTATAACGACAGGGGGCAATCAGCCCCAGCATTTT. Its translation: CASSITTGGNQPQHF.

This clone was detected only once. The CDR3: CASSLELITEAFF. CDR3 coding DNA: TGTGCCAGCAGCTTAGAACTAATCACTGAAGCTTTCTTT. V and J are TRBV7-8 and TRBJ1-1, with D hard to call. CDR1 and CDR2 (germline): SGHVS, FQNEAQ. This CDR3 comprises 13 residues. V gave up 1 base and J gave up 4 bases, with 7 bases separating them.

V and J are TRBV18 and TRBJ1-1; no reliable D call. The V gene's germline CDR1 is KGHSH and CDR2 LQKENI. Trimming removed 3 bases from V and 4 bases from J, with 9 bases in between. The CDR3 contains 13 residues. CDR3 in DNA: TGTGCCAGCTCACCCTCAAGGAGCACTGAAGCTTTCTTT. This encodes CASSPSRSTEAFF.

V usage is TRBV6-6 and J usage is TRBJ1-2, with 7 bases lining up with TRBD1. The CDR3 extends over 11 amino acids. Trimming cost V 5 bases and J 7 bases; bases outside gene matches: 1. CDR1 MNHNY and CDR2 SVGAGI come from the germline V gene (reference sequence). CDR3 sequence reads: CASSTGAGYTF. CDR3 in DNA: TGTGCCAGCAGTACAGGGGCTGGCTACACCTTC.

The genes are TRBV5-1 and TRBJ2-2; D possibly corresponds to TRBD2 (5 bases). This CDR3 spans 14 amino acids. Germline V lookup: CDR1 SGHRS, CDR2 YFSETQ. V shed 3 bases and J shed 9 bases, with 15 bases lying between them. CDR3 region: CASSSGFHPWELFF. CDR3 DNA sequence: TGCGCCAGCAGCTCGGGATTTCATCCATGGGAGCTGTTTTTT.

The V gene is TRBV7-3, the J gene TRBJ2-1, with 7 bases that match TRBD2. Germline assignment: CDR1 SGHTA and CDR2 FQGTGA. CDR3 length: 20 residues. V trimming: 1 base; J trimming: 0 bases; junction bases outside the gene matches: 15. This chain's CDR3 is CASSLRPSGVSLSSYNEQFF. For the CDR3, the DNA is TGTGCCAGCAGCTTAAGGCCCAGCGGGGTCTCATTAAGCTCCTACAATGAGCAGTTCTTC.

The rearrangement joins TRBV7-9 to TRBJ2-7; TRBD1 might be the D (6 bases). V lost 4 bases and J 2 bases, leaving 12 bases between the germline ends. There are 14 residues in the CDR3. Germline CDR1 is SEHNR and CDR2 is FQNEAQ (reference sequence). The CDR3 loop is CASSSTTGTYEQYF. The CDR3 DNA follows: TGTGCCAGCAGCTCGACGACAGGAACCTACGAGCAGTACTTC.

The rearrangement uses TRBV18 and TRBJ1-5, with TRBD1 matching 11 bases. J lost 2 bases, V lost 6 bases, and 6 bases had no gene match. Germline V gene lookup returns CDR1 KGHSH and CDR2 LQKENI. The CDR3 is 16 residues long. CDR3 in amino acids: CASSQPGQGGNQPQHF. The DNA for the CDR3 is TGTGCCAGCTCGCAACCGGGACAGGGGGGCAATCAGCCCCAGCATTTT. Drawing the rest from reference TRBV18 and TRBJ1-5, the complete variable domain is NAGVMQNPRHLVRRRGQEARLRCSPMKGHSHVYWYRQLPEEGLKFMVYLQKENIIDESGMPKERFSAEFPKEGPSILRIQQVVRGDSAAYFCASSQPGQGGNQPQHFGDGTRLSIL.

This clone appeared a single time. The chain couples TRBV30 to TRBJ2-5; D remains unclear. This CDR3 has 12 residues. Germline CDR1 GTSNPN, CDR2 SVGIG (reference sequence). The germline V and J ends were trimmed by 4 bases and 0 bases, with 6 bases remaining between them. The CDR3 spells CAWKTDQETQYF. The CDR3 DNA is TGTGCCTGGAAGACTGACCAAGAGACCCAGTACTTC.

This chain uses TRBV11-2 with TRBJ2-2; the D gene is possibly TRBD2 (6 bases). The CDR3 runs 17 residues. Germline V gives CDR1 SGHAT, CDR2 FQNNGV. V was clipped by 1 base and J by 5 bases, with 17 bases between them. CDR3 residues: CASSLGAVSGRTGELFF. In DNA, the CDR3 is TGTGCCAGCAGCTTAGGGGCTGTTTCGGGGAGGACCGGGGAGCTGTTTTTT.

The chain combines TRBV12-5 with TRBJ2-7; TRBD1 matches at 9 bases. This CDR3 region has 16 residues. The V gene end was trimmed by 4 bases and the J gene end by 6 bases; junction bases not matched to a gene: 13. Germline CDR1 is LGHNT and CDR2 is FRNRAP. The CDR3 spells CASGSLAGTGLLEQYF. Here the CDR3 DNA reads TGTGCTAGTGGTTCCCTGGCCGGGACAGGGTTGCTCGAGCAGTACTTC.

The chain is built from TRBV5-6 and TRBJ2-2; 8 bases map to TRBD2. Germline CDR1 and CDR2: SGHDT and YYEEEE. V lost 3 bases and J lost 0; bases outside the gene matches: 7. The CDR3 extends over 17 amino acids. CDR3 residues: CASSSKPGLANTGELFF. CDR3 nucleotides: TGTGCCAGCAGCTCCAAACCGGGACTAGCGAACACCGGGGAGCTGTTTTTT.

This clone has only one observation. The chain has TRBV2 and TRBJ2-5, with D perhaps matching TRBD1 (8 bases). The V end lost 1 base, the J end lost 1 base, and 31 bases lay between the germline ends. Germline V gives CDR1 SNHLY, CDR2 FYNNEI. The CDR3 has 22 residues. For the CDR3, the DNA is TGTGCCAGCAGTGAAGGGGGGGGGAAATCAAACGGACAGGGAATCTTCCAAGAGACCCAGTACTTC. Translation gives CASSEGGGKSNGQGIFQETQYF.

This sequence joins TRBV4-2 and TRBJ1-4; perhaps TRBD1 as D (5 bases). CDR1 LGHNA and CDR2 YNFKEQ come from the germline V gene. The CDR3 loop spans 14 amino acids. V lost 4 bases to trimming and J lost 4 bases, with 10 bases between them. CDR3 nucleotide sequence: TGTGCCAGCAGCCCGACAGATTATAATGAAAAACTGTTTTTT. Its translation is CASSPTDYNEKLFF.

The chain links TRBV11-2 to TRBJ2-5, with D possibly being TRBD2 (6 bases). This CDR3 is 16 amino acids long. Trimming cost V 5 bases and J 2 bases, with 18 bases left between them. Germline CDR1 SGHAT, CDR2 FQNNGV. DNA of the CDR3: TGTGCCAGCAGCCCCTCGGTTCGGGGGATACAAGAGACCCAGTACTTC. Its protein is CASSPSVRGIQETQYF.

Only one count was recorded for this clone. The chain uses TRBV7-9 and TRBJ2-5, with a weak D call TRBD1 (6 bases). The CDR3 sequence is 15 residues long. Germline V gene sequence: CDR1 SEHNR, CDR2 FQNEAQ (reference sequence). Trimming cost V 2 bases and J 5 bases, with 15 bases left between them. The CDR3 bases are TGTGCCAGCAGCTTATCGCCTACAGGGTCCGAGACCCAGTACTTC. It translates to CASSLSPTGSETQYF.

The rearrangement links TRBV4-1 to TRBJ2-3; 7 nucleotides align to TRBD1. Germline-derived CDR1 and CDR2 are MGHRA and YSYEKL. V gave up 1 base and J gave up 1 base; unmatched junction bases: 2. This CDR3 has 15 residues. The CDR3 sequence: CASSQVTGGTDTQYF. The CDR3 DNA is TGCGCCAGCAGCCAAGTTACAGGGGGCACAGATACGCAGTATTTT.

The genes are TRBV5-4 and TRBJ2-5; D may be TRBD1 (6 bases). The V end lost 0 bases, the J end lost 5 bases, and 17 bases lay between the germline ends. CDR3 length: 16 amino acids. Germline loops: CDR1 SGHNT, CDR2 YYREEE (reference sequence). The DNA for the CDR3 is TGTGCCAGCAGCTTGGCCGTAGGGGGTCCCGGGGAGACCCAGTACTTC. As protein: CASSLAVGGPGETQYF.

This chain joins TRBV6-5 and TRBJ2-5, with 7 positions matching TRBD1. The V gene's germline CDR1 is MNHEY and CDR2 SVGAGI. This CDR3 spans 16 amino acids. Trimming removed 2 bases from V and 2 bases from J; junction bases left unmatched: 8. CDR3 residues: CASSYRGWGQQETQYF. CDR3 coding DNA: TGTGCCAGCAGTTACCGCGGGTGGGGACAGCAAGAGACCCAGTACTTC.

This chain joins TRBV4-2 and TRBJ2-1, with TRBD2 matching 12 bases. The CDR3 contains 15 residues. Germline V gene lookup returns CDR1 LGHNA and CDR2 YNFKEQ. After removal of 1 base from V and 10 bases from J, the junction contained 5 bases not matched to a gene. The CDR3 DNA reads TGTGCCAGCAGCCAAGGACTAGCGGGGGTGACGGAGCAGTTCTTC. This translates into CASSQGLAGVTEQFF.

The rearrangement uses TRBV4-3 and TRBJ2-1, with 10 nucleotides matching TRBD2. This CDR3 spans 15 amino acids. Germline CDR1 LGHNA, CDR2 YSLEER. The J segment lost 7 bases and the V segment lost 5 bases, leaving 8 bases of the junction unmatched. The CDR3 region is CASSTQREGRNEQFF. The CDR3 nucleotides are TGCGCCAGCAGCACCCAGCGGGAGGGCCGTAATGAGCAGTTCTTC.

This clone was seen once. The gene calls are TRBV19 and TRBJ1-5; D remains ambiguous. This CDR3 region has 15 residues. V was shortened by 7 bases and J by 6 bases, with 19 bases between the two germline ends. Germline V gene sequence: CDR1 LNHDA, CDR2 SQIVND (reference sequence). Here the CDR3 reads CASKKGRAPGQPQHF. The CDR3 DNA follows: TGTGCCAGTAAAAAAGGGAGGGCCCCGGGTCAGCCCCAGCATTTT.

This sequence joins TRBV7-2 and TRBJ1-2, with a tentative D call TRBD1 (5 bases). The V and J ends lost 3 bases and 5 bases respectively, with 7 bases between them. The length of the CDR3 is 12 residues. CDR1 SGHTA and CDR2 FQGNSA come from the germline V gene. The CDR3 loop reads CASSFDSYGYTF. The CDR3 region has the DNA TGTGCCAGCAGCTTCGACAGTTATGGCTACACCTTC.

This rearrangement joins TRBV15 to TRBJ1-1; D not resolved. CDR1 is LNHNV and CDR2 is YYDKDF in the germline V gene (reference sequence). The CDR3 contains 15 residues. V gave up 1 base and J gave up 1 base, with 10 bases separating them. This CDR3 is CATSRGPTTNTEAFF. The CDR3 DNA reads as TGTGCCACCAGCAGAGGGCCGACAACGAACACTGAAGCTTTCTTT.

The J gene is TRBJ2-7, the V gene TRBV7-9; no reliable D call. Germline CDR1 SEHNR, CDR2 FQNEAQ (reference sequence). V lost 2 bases and J lost 5, with 13 bases in between. This CDR3 spans 14 amino acids. CDR3 in amino acids: CASSLIQSSNEQYF. DNA for the CDR3: TGTGCCAGCAGCTTAATACAGTCTTCGAACGAGCAGTACTTC.

The chain combines TRBV2 with TRBJ2-7; tentatively, D is TRBD1 (5 bases). Germline CDR1 reads SNHLY; CDR2 reads FYNNEI. V was trimmed by 7 bases and J by 5 bases, leaving 21 bases between them. This CDR3 spans 15 amino acids. CDR3 loop: CASIMTDSPRDEQYF. In DNA, the CDR3 is TGTGCCAGCATTATGACAGACTCCCCAAGGGACGAGCAGTACTTC.

This CDR3 reads CASSQDQGSEQYF. The CDR3 DNA is TGCGCCAGCAGCCAAGATCAGGGCTCCGAGCAGTACTTC. The chain links TRBV4-1 to TRBJ2-7, with D maybe TRBD1 (5 bases). The germline V gene encodes CDR1 MGHRA and CDR2 YSYEKL. This CDR3 is built from 13 residues. The V end lost 0 bases, the J end lost 6 bases, and 9 bases lay between the germline ends.

This clone showed up just once. The J gene is TRBJ1-2, the V gene TRBV30; 9 nucleotides match TRBD1. This CDR3 is built from 15 residues. Looked up from germline, CDR1 is GTSNPN and CDR2 is SVGIG (reference sequence). V shed 5 bases and J 6 bases; nucleotides not matched to a gene: 13. In DNA form, the CDR3 reads TGTGCCTGGCGAACCCCCGGACAGGGGAGGGATGGCTACACCTTC. It yields the protein CAWRTPGQGRDGYTF.

The chain links TRBV9 to TRBJ2-7, with TRBD1 matching 9 bases. Per the germline V gene, CDR1 is SGDLS and CDR2 is YYNGEE. CDR3 size: 18 residues. V shed 0 bases, J shed 0 bases, and the junction held 10 bases outside the gene matches. DNA for the CDR3: TGTGCCAGCAGCGTAGGGGACAGGGTCCAGCGAGCCTCCTACGAGCAGTACTTC. Its translation is CASSVGDRVQRASYEQYF.